The clone carrying this T cell receptor (beta chain) has a count of ten or more. Its antigen is not known. The V gene lost 0 bases and the J gene lost 7 bases, with 7 bases spanning the gap. The V gene's germline CDR1 is MNHEY and CDR2 SMNVEV (reference sequence). The CDR3 has 13 residues. Synthesis of cDNA used 5'RACE (with 10-nucleotide random UMIs). TCRdb used MiXCR to reprocess the 5' RACE reads, holding one entry per CDR3 protein. The data hold tens of thousands of distinct CDR3 sequences, with less than 4% observed a single time. This specimen belongs to a study of neurological immune-mediated disorders. Findings and caveats of the study: The multiple sclerosis repertoire cluster was not associated with any clinical or MRI feature, with the authors stating that larger cohorts are needed. Phylogenetic grouping assigned the repertoires of 18 of 34 multiple sclerosis patients to one related-CDR3 cluster, which constitutes a possible signature.

Sequences were obtained from PBMCs. This sequence joins TRBV27 and TRBJ2-1; no definite D call. This sequence was found in a man aged 25-45 years with multiple sclerosis. CDR3 region: CASSLSVGNEQFF. CDR3 nucleotide sequence: TGTGCCAGCAGTTTATCCGTGGGGAATGAGCAGTTCTTC.